This is a list of T cell receptor beta chains from one sample in a study of blood T cell repertoires in COVID-19. Measured with immunoSEQ multiplex PCR; TCRdb has only the in-frame clones, and not every one. In the table there are about 340,000 clones, roughly 86% of which are singletons. The sample consisted of peripheral blood. The receptor source for this set is a woman aged 70-85 years with COVID-19, enrolled during active disease. The CDR3 runs from the conserved cysteine through the conserved F or W. D genes are given only for firm matches. Size values are once, few and many counts, or a class for expanded clones, and some rows have none.

d_gene | j_gene | abundance | v_gene | CDR3aa | CDR3nt
TRBD2 | TRBJ2-7 | - | TRBV7-2 | CASSLSGVGTYEQYF | TGTGCCAGCAGCTTAAGCGGGGTGGGCACCTACGAGCAGTACTTC
TRBD1 | TRBJ1-1 | - | TRBV5-1 | CASGLDRGNEAFF | TGCGCCAGCGGCTTGGACAGGGGGAATGAAGCTTTCTTT
TRBD2 | TRBJ2-5 | once | TRBV2 | CASSYTGLKGETQYF | TGTGCCAGCAGCTATACGGGACTAAAGGGGGAGACCCAGTACTTC
TRBD2 | TRBJ2-3 | - | TRBV15 | CATRGGGDTQYF | TGTGCCACCCGCGGGGGGGGAGATACGCAGTATTTT
- | TRBJ1-6 | few | TRBV5-1 | CASSYSSSPLHF | TGCGCCAGCAGCTACTCATCCTCACCCCTCCACTTT
- | TRBJ2-3 | - | TRBV7-3 | CASSSLNPTGYSTDTQYF | TGTGCCAGCAGCTCTCTCAACCCGACAGGTTACAGCACAGATACGCAGTATTTT
- | TRBJ1-2 | - | TRBV25-1 | CASSEETENYGYTF | TGTGCCAGCAGTGAAGAGACAGAAAACTATGGCTACACCTTC
TRBD1 | TRBJ1-2 | - | TRBV30 | CARMGTGEEYYGYTF | TGTGCCCGGATGGGAACAGGGGAGGAGTACTATGGCTACACCTTC
- | TRBJ2-7 | - | TRBV2 | CASGGGGAYEQYF | TGTGCCAGCGGAGGGGGAGGGGCCTACGAGCAGTACTTC
TRBD1 | TRBJ2-1 | - | TRBV5-1 | CASSQVTGTGTYNEQFF | TGCGCCAGCAGCCAGGTAACCGGGACAGGGACGTACAATGAGCAGTTCTTC
- | TRBJ1-6 | - | TRBV7-2 | CASSLALKLGGSPLHF | TGTGCCAGCAGCTTAGCGCTTAAGCTTGGCGGTTCACCCCTCCACTTT
- | TRBJ1-4 | - | TRBV27 | CASSLRGGETNEKLFF | TGTGCCAGCAGTTTAAGAGGGGGTGAGACTAATGAAAAACTGTTTTTT
- | TRBJ1-4 | once | TRBV10-3 | CAISESAAATNEKLFF | TGTGCCATCAGTGAGTCTGCGGCAGCAACTAATGAAAAACTGTTTTTT
- | TRBJ2-7 | once | TRBV7-2 | CASSSIGGREQYF | TGTGCCAGCAGCTCCATCGGGGGTCGCGAGCAGTACTTC